This is a list of T cell receptor beta chains from one sample in a study of shared clonotypes between healthy human individuals. Sequencing was performed with immunoSEQ multiplex PCR; in TCRdb, only in-frame clones are kept and a portion is missing. Among fewer than 2.5 million clones, over 85% were seen once, and the ten largest hold more than 0.35%. The specimen sequenced was naive CD4+ T cells from PBMCs. The receptor set was obtained from a man between 18 and 29 years old in good health. Some clones in this sample may be carry-over from other donors' samples. Both conserved end residues are part of each CDR3. A D gene is named only where the DNA matches it firmly. Where a row states a size, it is once, few, many or the class of an expanded clone; other rows omit it.

J gene,V gene,D gene,clone size,CDR3 DNA,CDR3 protein
TRBJ1-5,TRBV28,TRBD1,once,TGTGCCAGCAGTTTGGGGGCCCGGACAGGGGTCGGACAGCCCCAGCATTTT,CASSLGARTGVGQPQHF
TRBJ2-1,TRBV19,TRBD2,NA,TGTGCCAGTAGTCTGACTAGCGGGATGGGGAATGAGCAGTTCTTC,CASSLTSGMGNEQFF
TRBJ2-2,TRBV5-1,NA,NA,TGCGCCAGCAGCGTGGACGGAGTCCGTGGCACCGGGGAGCTGTTTTTT,CASSVDGVRGTGELFF
TRBJ2-3,TRBV7-9,TRBD1,NA,TGTGCCAGCAGCTTAGTCCCAGGGGGCATTACAGATACGCAGTATTTT,CASSLVPGGITDTQYF
TRBJ1-2,TRBV28,NA,NA,TGTGCCAGCAGTTTAAGGTCAGGCCTTAACTATGGCTACACCTTC,CASSLRSGLNYGYTF
TRBJ2-7,TRBV5-1,TRBD2,NA,TGCGCCAGCAGCTCTAGCGGGGGTACCTACGAGCAGTACTTC,CASSSSGGTYEQYF
TRBJ2-6,TRBV28,NA,NA,TGTGCCAGCAGCGATTTGAGTTCTGGGGCCAACGTCCTGACTTTC,CASSDLSSGANVLTF
TRBJ2-1,TRBV27,NA,NA,TGTGCCAGCAGTTCGGACTGGGACAATGAGCAGTTCTTC,CASSSDWDNEQFF
TRBJ2-3,TRBV10-3,NA,NA,TGTGCCATCAGTGAAGGTGCGGCGGGGACAGATACGCAGTATTTT,CAISEGAAGTDTQYF
TRBJ2-2,TRBV19,TRBD2,NA,TGTGCCAGTAGTTTCTCCGGGACTAGCACCGGGGAGCTGTTTTTT,CASSFSGTSTGELFF
TRBJ1-1,TRBV4-2,NA,NA,TGTGCCAGCAGCCAATCTCAGGCGGAAAATGATCTGGCTTTCTTT,CASSQSQAENDLAFF
TRBJ2-5,TRBV7-2,NA,NA,TGTGCCAGCAGCCGGGGACAAGAGACCCAGTACTTC,CASSRGQETQYF
TRBJ1-1,TRBV28,NA,NA,TGTGCCAGCAGTCCGCAACTGAACACTGAAGCTTTCTTT,CASSPQLNTEAFF
TRBJ2-5,TRBV5-1,NA,NA,TGCGCCAGCAGCCGTGAGGTTATTAGAGGAGAGACCCAGTACTTC,CASSREVIRGETQYF
TRBJ2-7,TRBV19,TRBD1,NA,TGTGCCAGTAGTGTAGCATCCGGGACAGGGGGCTACGAGCAGTACTTC,CASSVASGTGGYEQYF
TRBJ2-7,TRBV7-3,TRBD2,NA,TGTGCCAGCAGTCACTTTGGGACAGGGGGACTAGCGGGAGGAAGCGAGCAGTACTTC,CASSHFGTGGLAGGSEQYF
TRBJ2-7,TRBV10-2,NA,once,TGCGCCAGCACTGGAACAGGGTCCTACGAGCAGTACTTC,CASTGTGSYEQYF